This TCR beta chain comes out of a study of blood T cell repertoires in COVID-19. There are 12 residues in the CDR3. Germline assignment: CDR1 LNHNV and CDR2 YYDKDF (reference sequence). V was shortened by 3 bases and J by 8 bases, with 10 bases between the two germline ends. Clones were read by immunoSEQ multiplex PCR, and TCRdb kept only the in-frame ones, dropping some. The sample holds 150,000 or so clones; 80% are singletons and the top ten take around 5.9%. The receptor was isolated from a man between 40 and 49 years old who had recovered from COVID-19. The material sequenced was PBMCs or T cells enriched from blood (not recorded which). This sequence joins TRBV15 and TRBJ1-2; D perhaps matches TRBD1 (5 bases). CDR3 loop: CATSRLGLGYTF. In nucleotides, the CDR3 is TGTGCCACCAGCAGGTTGGGACTAGGCTACACCTTC.